The 19 T cell receptor beta chains below come from one sample, sequenced in a study of cytomegalovirus exposure and HLA in healthy donors. The primer mix had 60 Vbeta and 13 Jbeta primers. Profiling relied on immunoSEQ multiplex PCR, and the TCRdb table lists in-frame clones only, not all of them. The data hold under 200,000 clones, with around 80% observed a single time. Sequences were obtained from PBMCs. These receptors were taken from a woman in her 40s in good health and CMV-seronegative.

The chain uses TRBV29-1 and TRBJ2-1; 11 bases are shared with TRBD2. The CDR3 runs to 15 residues. Germline V gene data show CDR1 as SQVTM and CDR2 as ANQGSEA. With V trimmed by 4 bases and J by 7 bases, 9 bases remained unmatched. The CDR3 protein is CSVVIAGGLGNEQFF. CDR3 nucleotide sequence: TGCAGCGTTGTAATAGCGGGAGGGCTGGGGAATGAGCAGTTCTTC.

The chain joins TRBV7-9 to TRBJ1-1; 9 nucleotides align to TRBD1. This CDR3 is built from 14 residues. V lost 2 bases, J lost 5 bases, and 3 bases stayed unmatched. Per germline, CDR1 SEHNR and CDR2 FQNEAQ (reference sequence). The CDR3 loop reads CASSLSGTGTEAFF. CDR3 DNA: TGTGCCAGCAGCTTAAGTGGGACAGGGACTGAAGCTTTCTTT.

This chain connects TRBV18 to TRBJ2-6; no definite D call. V shed 5 bases and J shed 5 bases, with 10 bases lying between them. Germline V gene lookup returns CDR1 KGHSH and CDR2 LQKENI. The CDR3 is 14 residues long. The DNA for the CDR3 is TGTGCCAGCTCAGCGGATTCTTGGGCCAACGTCCTGACTTTC. Its translation: CASSADSWANVLTF.

The chain uses TRBV5-6 and TRBJ2-5, with TRBD2 as a possible D gene (5 bases). V lost 0 bases and J 2 bases, leaving 8 bases between the germline ends. This CDR3 contains 14 residues. Germline loops: CDR1 SGHDT, CDR2 YYEEEE. The CDR3 sequence: CASSLESGQETQYF. CDR3 coding DNA: TGTGCCAGCAGCTTGGAGTCGGGGCAAGAGACCCAGTACTTC.

J is TRBJ2-3 and V is TRBV11-3; D is undetermined. There are 15 residues in the CDR3. Germline V gene lookup returns CDR1 SGHNT and CDR2 YENEEA. The V gene lost 3 bases and the J gene lost 4 bases, with 14 bases spanning the gap. The CDR3 DNA reads TGTGCCAGCAGCTTGCTAGGCCCTCCGGCAGATACGCAGTATTTT. Amino acid sequence: CASSLLGPPADTQYF. The full variable domain, completed using reference TRBV11-3 and TRBJ2-3, is EAGVVQSPRYKIIEKKQPVAFWCNPISGHNTLYWYLQNLGQGPELLIRYENEEAVDDSQLPKDRFSAERLKGVDSTLKIQPAELGDSAVYLCASSLLGPPADTQYFGPGTRLTVL.

The gene calls are TRBV5-4 and TRBJ2-7; 9 bases are a match to TRBD1. Trimming at V came to 4 bases and at J to 6 bases, leaving 11 bases not matched to a gene. The V gene's germline CDR1 is SGHNT and CDR2 YYREEE (reference sequence). CDR3 length: 15 residues. This CDR3 reads CASSLDRGSIGEQYF. The CDR3 DNA sequence: TGTGCCAGCAGCCTGGACAGGGGTTCGATCGGCGAGCAGTACTTC.

The chain has TRBV9 and TRBJ1-4; D is ambiguous. The V end lost 0 bases, the J end lost 8 bases, and 11 bases lay between the germline ends. CDR3 length equals 14 residues. CDR1 and CDR2 from the germline V gene are SGDLS and YYNGEE. CDR3 bases: TGTGCCAGCAGCGTAGGTTCCAATCAGGAAAAACTGTTTTTT. Encoded protein: CASSVGSNQEKLFF.

This clone appeared a few times. The chain recombines TRBV5-1 with TRBJ2-1; 11 bases line up with TRBD2. The J segment lost 5 bases and the V segment lost 2 bases, leaving 3 bases of the junction unmatched. The germline gives CDR1 SGHRS, CDR2 YFSETQ. The CDR3 contains 15 residues. CDR3 amino acids: CASSFRLAGNNEQFF. DNA of the CDR3: TGCGCCAGCAGCTTTAGACTAGCGGGAAACAATGAGCAGTTCTTC.

V gene TRBV6-4 combines with J gene TRBJ2-2; D possibly corresponds to TRBD1 (6 bases). This CDR3 spans 18 amino acids. The germline V and J ends were trimmed by 4 bases and 1 base, with 19 bases remaining between them. Germline lookup yields CDR1 MRHNA and CDR2 SNTAGT. For the CDR3, the DNA is TGTGCCAGCAGTGCCGTACCGACAGGACTTCTGAACACCGGGGAGCTGTTTTTT. It yields the protein CASSAVPTGLLNTGELFF.

The chain combines TRBV18 with TRBJ2-1, with 9 nucleotides matching TRBD1. The junction had 9 bases not matched to a gene; V was cut back by 2 bases and J by 7 bases. This CDR3 region has 16 residues. Germline loops: CDR1 KGHSH, CDR2 LQKENI. For the CDR3, the DNA is TGTGCCAGCTCACCATCAACTCGACAGGGGGGGAATGAGCAGTTCTTC. It yields the protein CASSPSTRQGGNEQFF. Combining the CDR3 with reference TRBV18 and TRBJ2-1 gives the whole variable domain NAGVMQNPRHLVRRRGQEARLRCSPMKGHSHVYWYRQLPEEGLKFMVYLQKENIIDESGMPKERFSAEFPKEGPSILRIQQVVRGDSAAYFCASSPSTRQGGNEQFFGPGTRLTVL.

This chain connects TRBV5-4 to TRBJ1-1, with a tentative D call TRBD1 (6 bases). Trimming removed 2 bases at V and 5 bases at J, with 13 bases between. Germline-derived CDR1 and CDR2 are SGHNT and YYREEE (reference sequence). This CDR3 is built from 14 residues. The CDR3 loop is CASSFTGRETEAFF. CDR3 coding DNA: TGTGCCAGCAGCTTTACAGGGAGGGAAACTGAAGCTTTCTTT.

In its sample, this clone was seen a few times. V usage is TRBV2 and J usage is TRBJ1-1; 9 bases agree with TRBD1. The V segment lost 7 bases and the J segment 6 bases; nucleotides outside the gene matches: 9. In germline, CDR1 is SNHLY, CDR2 FYNNEI. This CDR3 region has 14 residues. In DNA, the CDR3 is TGTGCCAGCACCGCGGACAGGGGAGTTGCTGAAGCTTTCTTT. It specifies CASTADRGVAEAFF.

The gene calls are TRBV7-2 and TRBJ2-5; TRBD1 aligns across 7 bases. Germline lookup yields CDR1 SGHTA and CDR2 FQGNSA. J lost 0 bases, V lost 2 bases, and 3 bases had no gene match. The CDR3 is made up of 15 amino acids. CDR3 protein: CASSLPDRDQETQYF. As DNA, the CDR3 is TGTGCCAGCAGCTTACCCGACAGGGACCAAGAGACCCAGTACTTC.

The rearrangement links TRBV11-2 to TRBJ2-3, with 10 bases lining up with TRBD2. This CDR3 has 18 amino acids. V lost 5 bases to trimming and J lost 2 bases; unmatched junction nucleotides: 13. Germline loops: CDR1 SGHAT, CDR2 FQNNGV. CDR3: CASSRLRVAGGFTDTQYF. In DNA form, the CDR3 reads TGTGCCAGCAGCCGCTTGAGGGTAGCGGGGGGATTCACAGATACGCAGTATTTT. Full variable domain (outside the CDR3, taken from reference TRBV11-2 and TRBJ2-3): EAGVAQSPRYKIIEKRQSVAFWCNPISGHATLYWYQQILGQGPKLLIQFQNNGVVDDSQLPKDRFSAERLKGVDSTLKIQPAKLEDSAVYLCASSRLRVAGGFTDTQYFGPGTRLTVL.

V gene TRBV30 combines with J gene TRBJ2-2, with D tentatively TRBD1 (6 bases). CDR1 and CDR2 from the germline V gene are GTSNPN and SVGIG (reference sequence). V was pared by 8 bases and J by 8 bases, with 9 bases between. This CDR3 contains 10 residues. CDR3 loop: CAAGDGELFF. CDR3 in DNA: TGTGCCGCAGGGGATGGGGAGCTGTTTTTT.

The V call is TRBV5-1, the J call TRBJ1-2, with no clear D. CDR3 length: 15 amino acids. Trimming stripped 0 bases from V and 2 bases from J, with 11 bases between. Germline V gene data show CDR1 as SGHRS and CDR2 as YFSETQ. This CDR3 reads CASSLEGRLNYGYTF. The CDR3 region has the DNA TGCGCCAGCAGCTTGGAAGGCAGGCTGAACTATGGCTACACCTTC.

This rearrangement joins TRBV7-6 to TRBJ2-3; TRBD2 agrees at 8 bases. The J segment lost 4 bases and the V segment lost 5 bases, leaving 17 bases of the junction unmatched. There are 18 residues in the CDR3. Germline values: CDR1 SGHVS, CDR2 FNYEAQ. CDR3 amino acids: CASSTAVLPAGAPDTQYF. As DNA, the CDR3 is TGTGCCAGCAGCACTGCAGTTCTGCCAGCGGGGGCACCAGATACGCAGTATTTT.

V and J are TRBV25-1 and TRBJ2-3, with TRBD2 identical over 10 bases. CDR3 size: 17 residues. V lost 5 bases to trimming and J lost 3 bases; unmatched junction nucleotides: 11. CDR1 and CDR2 from the germline V gene are MGHDK and SYGVNS. This CDR3 reads CASSPGSQRGGTDTQYF. As DNA, the CDR3 is TGTGCCAGCAGTCCTGGTTCCCAGCGGGGGGGGACAGATACGCAGTATTTT.

This clone showed up just a few times. J is TRBJ1-2 and V is TRBV11-2; 8 bases line up with TRBD1. CDR3 length equals 14 residues. V lost 5 bases, J lost 2 bases, and 4 bases stayed unmatched. Germline V lookup: CDR1 SGHAT, CDR2 FQNNGV. The DNA for the CDR3 is TGTGCCAGCAGCCGCCCAGGGGGCAACTATGGCTACACCTTC. This encodes CASSRPGGNYGYTF.